The text below deals with one T cell receptor beta chain. No antigen is known for it. Extraction of genomic DNA in unsorted samples used tens of millions of PBMCs. CDR1 is SEHNR, CDR2 FQNEAQ, per germline (reference sequence). V dropped 6 bases and J dropped 10 bases, with 25 bases sitting between them. The CDR3 is 16 amino acids. The sample originates from a study of shared clonotypes between healthy human individuals. Whole-study context: Samples came from two female and a few male donors aged 18 to 49. Notes on the study in general: Only a few donors were included, so the genetic and exposure-history diversity represented was limited. Investigators collected only blood, and repertoires in tissues likely differ.

Libraries were prepared by immunoSEQ multiplex PCR; TCRdb keeps only in-frame clonotypes and omits some of them. The sample has about 600,000 clones; roughly four fifths are singletons. The sequenced sample consisted of PBMCs. This rearrangement joins TRBV7-9 to TRBJ2-1; D perhaps matches TRBD1 (5 bases). The source is a woman in her 40s in good health. Some clones in this sample may be carry-over from other donors' samples. The CDR3 loop reads CASRDQKGASIREQFF. The CDR3 DNA sequence: TGTGCCAGCAGGGACCAAAAAGGGGCCTCTATTCGGGAGCAGTTCTTC.